The 22 T cell receptor beta chains below were found in one sample sequenced in a study of blood T cell repertoires in COVID-19. Sequencing used immunoSEQ multiplex PCR; TCRdb keeps in-frame clones, though not all of them. The table has a few hundred thousand clones, approximately 82% seen once. What was sequenced was peripheral blood. All receptors come from a woman aged 18-29 years with acute or convalescent COVID-19.

This chain uses TRBV9 with TRBJ1-4; a possible D gene is TRBD1 (6 bases). V lost 2 bases and J lost 0, with 8 bases in between. The germline V gene has CDR1 SGDLS and CDR2 YYNGEE. The CDR3 is 15 residues long. CDR3: CASSVGQSTNEKLFF. The DNA for the CDR3 is TGTGCCAGCAGCGTCGGACAGTCAACTAATGAAAAACTGTTTTTT.

On this clone itself: In the same sample, other DNA sequences code for this CDR3. The chain's CDR3 is CASSPPVSGRGGELFF. The CDR3 bases are TGTGCCAGCTCACCACCGGTTTCAGGGCGAGGCGGGGAGCTGTTTTTT. The J gene is TRBJ2-2, the V gene TRBV18, with D possibly matching TRBD1 (5 bases). This CDR3 spans 16 amino acids. The V and J ends lost 0 bases and 7 bases respectively, with 15 bases between them. Germline CDR1 reads KGHSH; CDR2 reads LQKENI.

The gene calls are TRBV5-4 and TRBJ2-7, with 10 bases aligning to TRBD2. CDR3 length equals 16 residues. Per germline, CDR1 SGHNT and CDR2 YYREEE (reference sequence). The ends lost 4 bases at V and 5 bases at J; junction bases unmatched: 12. The CDR3 region has the DNA TGTGCCAGCAGCCTATGGTCGACTAGCGGGCTCCACGAGCAGTACTTC. Encoded protein: CASSLWSTSGLHEQYF. The whole variable domain, filled in from reference TRBV5-4 and TRBJ2-7, reads ETGVTQSPTHLIKTRGQQVTLRCSSQSGHNTVSWYQQALGQGPQFIFQYYREEENGRGNFPPRFSGLQFPNYSSELNVNALELDDSALYLCASSLWSTSGLHEQYFGPGTRLTVT.

The rearrangement uses TRBV28 and TRBJ1-2; a weak D match, TRBD1 (6 bases). Looked up from germline, CDR1 is MDHEN and CDR2 is SYDVKM. V was clipped by 2 bases and J by 4 bases, with 20 bases between them. CDR3 length equals 17 residues. The DNA for the CDR3 is TGTGCCAGCAGTTTAGGTTCCCGGACAGCCTTTGCCTATGGCTACACCTTC. Translation gives CASSLGSRTAFAYGYTF.

This chain uses TRBV29-1 with TRBJ2-1, with 8 bases that match TRBD1. Germline assignment: CDR1 SQVTM and CDR2 ANQGSEA. This CDR3 is 14 amino acids long. J was trimmed by 1 base and V by 6 bases; bases with no gene match: 5. CDR3 protein: CSVKGQGSYNEQFF. The CDR3 DNA sequence: TGCAGCGTCAAAGGACAGGGTTCCTACAATGAGCAGTTCTTC.

CDR3 bases: TGTGCCAGCAGTTTAAGCGGGACCTCCTACAATGAGCAGTTCTTC. It specifies CASSLSGTSYNEQFF. The chain has TRBV27 and TRBJ2-1, with 7 nucleotides matching TRBD2. Trimming took 2 bases from V and 0 from J; bases not matched to a gene: 1. Germline V gene data show CDR1 as MNHEY and CDR2 as SMNVEV (reference sequence). The CDR3 runs 15 residues.

This clone has a single count. CDR3 DNA sequence: TGTGCCAGCAGCTTAGTTGGTGCAGGTAGCAATCAGCCCCAGCATTTT. It translates to CASSLVGAGSNQPQHF. This chain uses TRBV7-2 with TRBJ1-5, with D hard to call. The CDR3 spans 16 residues. Germline V gene data show CDR1 as SGHTA and CDR2 as FQGNSA. The germline V and J ends were trimmed by 1 base and 0 bases, with 10 bases remaining between them.

The chain couples TRBV5-6 to TRBJ2-7, with D possibly TRBD2 on 5 matching bases. V gave up 2 bases and J gave up 3 bases, with 18 bases separating them. The CDR3 sequence is 16 residues long. CDR1 is SGHDT, CDR2 YYEEEE, per germline. DNA of the CDR3: TGTGCCAGCAGCTTCTTTGGGTTGGGAGCGAACTACGAGCAGTACTTC. Amino acids: CASSFFGLGANYEQYF.

A note on this clone: Germline and junction disagree at one end, which may indicate a read error. The rearrangement joins TRBV7-2 to TRBJ2-7; TRBD2 matches at 9 bases. This CDR3 region has 15 residues. Germline-derived CDR1 and CDR2 are SGHTA and FQGNSA. The CDR3 nucleotides are TGTGCCAGCAGCGCCTCCGGGACTAGCTCCCACGAGCAGTACTTC. It encodes CASSASGTSSHEQYF.

The CDR3 sequence: CSVEGQPNTGELFF. In DNA form, the CDR3 reads TGCAGCGTTGAAGGACAGCCCAACACCGGGGAGCTGTTTTTT. The chain is built from TRBV29-1 and TRBJ2-2; D might be TRBD1 (5 bases). CDR1 and CDR2 from the germline V gene are SQVTM and ANQGSEA. V lost 1 base, J lost 2 bases, and 8 bases lay in between. This CDR3 has 14 residues.

This clone was observed a few times. CDR3: CASSRTGTSGRIEQFF. The CDR3, as DNA: TGTGCCAGCAGCCGTACCGGGACTAGCGGGAGGATTGAGCAGTTCTTC. V gene TRBV6-2 or TRBV6-3 combines with J gene TRBJ2-1, with 15 bases lining up with TRBD2. Unmatched junction bases numbered 9, after V lost 6 bases and J lost 9 bases. The CDR3 runs 16 residues. Germline lookup yields CDR1 MNHEY and CDR2 SVGEGT.

In its sample, this clone was seen once. This chain joins TRBV15 and TRBJ2-2; D is possibly TRBD1 (6 bases). Trimming stripped 8 bases from V and 2 bases from J, with 18 bases between. Looked up from germline, CDR1 is LNHNV and CDR2 is YYDKDF (reference sequence). The CDR3 is made up of 16 amino acids. The CDR3: CATHQHGQKNTGELFF. CDR3 DNA sequence: TGTGCCACCCACCAGCACGGACAGAAAAACACCGGGGAGCTGTTTTTT.

This chain links TRBV18 with TRBJ2-2, with a weak D call TRBD2 (5 bases). Germline values: CDR1 KGHSH, CDR2 LQKENI. CDR3 length: 17 amino acids. The ends were cut back, 0 bases at V and 0 bases at J, with 11 bases in the middle. The CDR3 is CASSPPGGLANTGELFF. The CDR3 DNA sequence: TGTGCCAGCTCACCACCGGGCGGGCTCGCGAACACCGGGGAGCTGTTTTTT.

The J gene is TRBJ2-7, the V gene TRBV23-1; 7 bases line up with TRBD2. TRBV23-1 is reported as an ORF; its role is uncertain. The V gene end was trimmed by 1 base and the J gene end by 7 bases; junction bases not matched to a gene: 13. This CDR3 is built from 16 residues. CDR3 nucleotides: TGCGCCAGCAGTCAATTCGGGGCTAGCGGAGTAGGGGAGCAGTACTTC. This translates into CASSQFGASGVGEQYF.

This clone showed up just once. This chain uses TRBV28 with TRBJ1-2; tentatively, D is TRBD1 (5 bases). V was cut by 7 bases and J by 4 bases, with 16 bases left in between. CDR1 and CDR2 (germline): MDHEN, SYDVKM. This CDR3 spans 14 amino acids. CDR3 bases: TGTGCCAGCACCCTATGGGGGAGGGGCTATGGCTACACCTTC. As protein: CASTLWGRGYGYTF.

The V and J genes are TRBV7-8 and TRBJ2-7, with TRBD2 matching over 11 bases. Germline values: CDR1 SGHVS, CDR2 FQNEAQ. V lost 5 bases to trimming and J lost 3 bases; unmatched junction nucleotides: 3. The CDR3 sequence is 14 residues long. CDR3: CASSPTSGSYEQYF. The DNA for the CDR3 is TGTGCCAGCAGCCCAACTAGCGGGAGCTACGAGCAGTACTTC. The whole variable domain, filled in from reference TRBV7-8 and TRBJ2-7, reads GAGVSQSPRYKVAKRGQDVALRCDPISGHVSLFWYQQALGQGPEFLTYFQNEAQLDKSGLPSDRFFAERPEGSVSTLKIQRTQQEDSAVYLCASSPTSGSYEQYFGPGTRLTVT.

The V call is TRBV7-9, the J call TRBJ1-1; unclear D gene. Germline V lookup: CDR1 SEHNR, CDR2 FQNEAQ (reference sequence). V was pared by 1 base and J by 5 bases, with 2 bases between. The CDR3 loop spans 11 amino acids. The CDR3 reads CASSLVTEAFF. CDR3 DNA sequence: TGTGCCAGCAGCTTAGTAACTGAAGCTTTCTTT.

V usage is TRBV13 and J usage is TRBJ2-3; TRBD1 aligns across 9 bases. Germline V CDR1 and CDR2: PRHDT, FYEKMQ (reference sequence). V lost 5 bases and J lost 7; bases outside the gene matches: 10. The length of the CDR3 is 15 residues. The CDR3 protein is CASSPGQGSLNTQYF. The CDR3 nucleotides read TGTGCCAGCAGCCCCGGACAGGGGAGTCTCAATACGCAGTATTTT.

This chain's CDR3 is CASSLGVPSYEQYF. DNA of the CDR3: TGTGCCAGCAGCCTCGGAGTCCCCTCCTACGAGCAGTACTTC. The V gene is TRBV28, the J gene TRBJ2-7, with unresolved D. V lost 6 bases to trimming and J lost 0 bases, with 12 bases between them. The V gene's germline CDR1 is MDHEN and CDR2 SYDVKM. This CDR3 region has 14 residues.

V is TRBV7-9 and J is TRBJ2-5, with TRBD2 identical over 13 bases. V shed 1 base, J shed 4 bases, and the junction held 6 bases outside the gene matches. The CDR3 sequence is 17 residues long. Germline CDR1 SEHNR, CDR2 FQNEAQ (reference sequence). CDR3 protein: CASSLGEGLAGRETQYF. In nucleotides, the CDR3 is TGTGCCAGCAGCTTAGGGGAGGGACTAGCGGGACGAGAGACCCAGTACTTC.

The rearrangement uses TRBV30 and TRBJ2-2; unclear D gene. The V end lost 4 bases, the J end lost 2 bases, and 8 bases lay between the germline ends. The germline CDR1 and CDR2 sequences are GTSNPN and SVGIG (reference sequence). The CDR3 extends over 13 amino acids. Here the CDR3 reads CAWKVLNTGELFF. In nucleotides, the CDR3 is TGTGCCTGGAAAGTACTTAACACCGGGGAGCTGTTTTTT.

In nucleotides, the CDR3 is TGTGCCAGCAGTGGGGGGGTAATGAACACTGAAGCTTTCTTT. Its translation is CASSGGVMNTEAFF. V and J are TRBV25-1 and TRBJ1-1; TRBD1 might be the D (5 bases). CDR1 and CDR2 from the germline V gene are MGHDK and SYGVNS. V was trimmed by 4 bases and J by 0 bases, leaving 9 bases between them. This CDR3 comprises 14 residues.